The entry that follows covers one T cell receptor beta chain sequence. Its antigen is as yet unknown. Where ophthalmopathy was present, donors had moderate-to-severe activity, CAS ≥3, NOSPECS ≥4 and duration under 3 months. This entry belongs to a study of Graves' ophthalmopathy and Graves' hyperthyroidism. The study, taken as a whole, reports: Most thyroid clonotypes expanded beyond 0.001 frequency were also found in blood.

RNA transcripts provided the template for amplifying TCR beta CDR3 regions. A first-round RT-PCR used HTBI primers, followed by a second-round multiplex PCR. Using its own MiXCR run on the multiplex PCR reads, TCRdb lists one record per CDR3 protein. The sample shows over 650,000 distinct CDR3 sequences, approximately 39% of them seen only once. The CDR3 has 12 residues. CDR1 is LNHNV and CDR2 is YYDKDF in the germline V gene (reference sequence). Trimming removed 5 bases at V and 7 bases at J, with 9 bases between. V usage is TRBV15 and J usage is TRBJ1-5; D remains ambiguous. The TCR originated in an adult man with Graves' ophthalmopathy. The specimen was peripheral blood. CDR3 protein: CATSFQAQPQHF. The CDR3 nucleotides read TGTGCCACCAGCTTCCAGGCCCAGCCCCAGCATTTT.